The T cell receptor beta chain under discussion was sequenced for a study of T cell responses to AZD1222 COVID-19 vaccine. Produced via immunoSEQ multiplex PCR; TCRdb's table is partial and in-frame only. The top ten hold 3% to 3.5% of the sample, which has approximately 150,000 clones, 88% seen once. Looked up from germline, CDR1 is SGHTA and CDR2 is FQGNSA. The CDR3 loop spans 16 amino acids. Trimming shortened V by 5 bases and J by 7 bases, and 23 bases separated the two germline ends. The chain has TRBV7-2 and TRBJ1-1; the D gene is possibly TRBD1 (5 bases). The sequenced sample was peripheral blood, obtained on day 0 of MenACWY control vaccination. The receptor comes from an adult in good health. CDR3 residues: CASSRNGGYNPGEAFF. CDR3 bases: TGTGCCAGCAGCCGTAACGGGGGGTACAACCCCGGTGAAGCTTTCTTT. Supplemented by reference TRBV7-2 and TRBJ1-1, the full variable domain reads GAGVSQSPSNKVTEKGKDVELRCDPISGHTALYWYRQSLGQGLEFLIYFQGNSAPDKSGLPSDRFSAERTGGSVSTLTIQRTQQEDSAVYLCASSRNGGYNPGEAFFGQGTRLTVV.